The 21 T cell receptor beta chains below come from one sample, sequenced in a study of cytomegalovirus exposure and HLA in healthy donors. 60 Vbeta and 13 Jbeta primers were used in PCR. The table came from immunoSEQ multiplex PCR; TCRdb's copy has only in-frame clones and leaves some out. The table includes 95,000 to 100,000 clones, roughly 79% detected once. Sequences were obtained from PBMCs. These receptors were taken from a woman in her 40s in good health and CMV-seronegative.

This chain joins TRBV28 and TRBJ1-5, with D possibly matching TRBD1 (5 bases). The CDR3 runs to 15 residues. The V gene lost 7 bases and the J gene lost 0 bases, with 13 bases spanning the gap. From germline, CDR1 is MDHEN and CDR2 SYDVKM. CDR3: CASMGLLLSNQPQHF. The DNA of the CDR3 is TGTGCCAGCATGGGACTCTTGCTTAGCAATCAGCCCCAGCATTTT.

The chain links TRBV7-9 to TRBJ2-7; 14 bases fit TRBD2. Trimming cost V 4 bases and J 2 bases; bases outside gene matches: 7. Germline CDR1 reads SEHNR; CDR2 reads FQNEAQ (reference sequence). This CDR3 is 17 amino acids long. CDR3 sequence: CASSYGTSGSDTYEQYF. Written as DNA, the CDR3 is TGTGCCAGCAGCTATGGGACTAGCGGGAGTGATACCTACGAGCAGTACTTC.

The gene calls are TRBV5-8 and TRBJ2-5, with 10 nucleotides matching TRBD2. The CDR3 length is 18 residues. V dropped 0 bases and J dropped 5; count of bases not matched to a gene: 13. Germline CDR1 is SGHTS and CDR2 is YDEGEE. CDR3 amino acids: CASSLGLAGDTLRETQYF. CDR3 DNA: TGTGCCAGCAGCTTGGGGCTAGCGGGAGACACCCTTCGGGAGACCCAGTACTTC.

Only a few counts were recorded for this clone. The chain recombines TRBV11-2 with TRBJ2-1; no clear D gene. Between the trimmed V and J ends, which lost 7 bases and 9 bases, there was a span of 16 bases. From germline, CDR1 is SGHAT and CDR2 FQNNGV. The CDR3 loop spans 13 amino acids. The CDR3 loop is CASTTTRNIEQFF. Written as DNA, the CDR3 is TGTGCCAGCACCACGACAAGGAATATTGAGCAGTTCTTC.

The rearrangement uses TRBV6-5 and TRBJ2-3; 9 nucleotides line up with TRBD1. V dropped 5 bases and J dropped 4; count of bases not matched to a gene: 4. The germline CDR1 and CDR2 sequences are MNHEY and SVGAGI. The CDR3 spans 14 residues. The CDR3 region has the DNA TGTGCCAGCAGTCGAAGGACAGGGGCAGATACGCAGTATTTT. This sequence encodes CASSRRTGADTQYF.

The chain couples TRBV10-3 to TRBJ2-5, with 12 bases matching TRBD2. The CDR3 is 19 amino acids. Germline CDR1 ENHRY, CDR2 SYGVKD. J was trimmed by 0 bases and V by 0 bases; bases with no gene match: 8. CDR3 region: CAISESETSGRLHQETQYF. CDR3 nucleotides: TGTGCCATCAGTGAGTCGGAGACTAGCGGGAGACTTCACCAAGAGACCCAGTACTTC.

The chain links TRBV9 to TRBJ1-3; weak D call: TRBD1 (6 bases). V lost 0 bases and J 0 bases, leaving 16 bases between the germline ends. Germline CDR1 is SGDLS and CDR2 is YYNGEE. The CDR3 extends over 18 amino acids. This CDR3 reads CASSVAPLDSSSGNTIYF. The CDR3, as DNA: TGTGCCAGCAGCGTAGCTCCCCTGGACAGTAGCTCTGGAAACACCATATATTTT.

V and J are TRBV19 and TRBJ2-5, with no clear D. V was trimmed by 3 bases and J by 3 bases, leaving 8 bases between them. CDR3 length equals 13 residues. Germline CDR1 reads LNHDA; CDR2 reads SQIVND (reference sequence). The CDR3 reads CASSIGQKETQYF. CDR3 sequence (DNA): TGTGCCAGTAGTATTGGCCAGAAAGAGACCCAGTACTTC.

Only one count was recorded for this clone. This chain links TRBV5-5 with TRBJ2-3; TRBD2 might be the D (6 bases). Trimming left V 4 bases short and J 5 bases short, with 14 bases between. The CDR3 contains 14 residues. The V gene's germline CDR1 is SGHKS and CDR2 YYEKEE (reference sequence). The CDR3 reads CASSIPTGGDTQYF. DNA of the CDR3: TGTGCCAGCAGCATACCGACCGGGGGAGATACGCAGTATTTT.

To note about this clone: Mismatch with germline at one junction end may stem from a read error. Other DNA sequences from this sample encode an identical CDR3 as well. V gene TRBV7-7 combines with J gene TRBJ2-5; TRBD2 matches at 11 bases. CDR3 length equals 16 residues. Germline CDR1 SSHAT, CDR2 FNYEAQ (reference sequence). In DNA, the CDR3 is TGTGCTAGCAGGGGGGGAGCTAGCGGGAGGAAGGAGACCCAGTACTTC. Translation gives CASRGGASGRKETQYF.

The chain couples TRBV19 to TRBJ2-5, with D possibly being TRBD1 (6 bases). The V gene's germline CDR1 is LNHDA and CDR2 SQIVND (reference sequence). Trimming took off 0 bases at V and 6 bases at J, with 14 bases between the two ends. The CDR3 sequence is 15 residues long. CDR3 amino acids: CASSIEARGIKTQYF. In DNA form, the CDR3 reads TGTGCCAGTAGTATAGAGGCAAGGGGGATTAAGACCCAGTACTTC.

The CDR3 spells CASDPQGLSSGNEQFF. DNA for the CDR3: TGTGCCAGCGATCCGCAGGGGCTTTCTTCGGGGAATGAGCAGTTCTTC. The chain is built from TRBV2 and TRBJ2-1; maybe TRBD1 (6 bases). Germline CDR1 and CDR2: SNHLY and FYNNEI. There are 16 residues in the CDR3. V lost 8 bases and J lost 7, with 24 bases in between.

This sequence joins TRBV4-1 and TRBJ2-7; D may be TRBD2 (5 bases). V lost 8 bases and J lost 5, with 13 bases in between. The CDR3 consists of 12 residues. In germline, CDR1 is MGHRA, CDR2 YSYEKL. CDR3 bases: TGCGCCAGCGATCCAGCGGTCCACGAGCAGTACTTC. Its translation: CASDPAVHEQYF.

Here the CDR3 reads CSAGKVETQYF. Here the CDR3 DNA reads TGCAGCGCGGGGAAAGTGGAGACCCAGTACTTC. The rearrangement uses TRBV29-1 and TRBJ2-5; TRBD2 is a possible D gene (5 bases). Germline loops: CDR1 SQVTM, CDR2 ANQGSEA. V shed 7 bases and J shed 5 bases, with 11 bases lying between them. CDR3 length: 11 amino acids.

This chain links TRBV10-3 with TRBJ2-1; D remains ambiguous. This CDR3 is built from 12 residues. The V end lost 10 bases, the J end lost 8 bases, and 15 bases lay between the germline ends. Germline CDR1 ENHRY, CDR2 SYGVKD. This CDR3 is CATRRREDEQFF. The CDR3 DNA is TGTGCCACCCGGCGGCGCGAGGATGAGCAGTTCTTC.

Only a few counts were recorded for this clone. The genes are TRBV4-1 and TRBJ2-5; 11 positions match TRBD2. The CDR3 extends over 16 amino acids. CDR1 is MGHRA, CDR2 YSYEKL, per germline. Trimming at V came to 0 bases and at J to 5 bases, leaving 5 bases not matched to a gene. The CDR3 coding sequence is TGCGCCAGCAGCCAAGAGCTAGCGGGGGGCCTGGAGACCCAGTACTTC. Translating gives CASSQELAGGLETQYF.

The genes are TRBV11-2 and TRBJ2-3; D remains unclear. This CDR3 contains 15 residues. The ends were cut back, 2 bases at V and 2 bases at J, with 11 bases in the middle. Germline CDR1 reads SGHAT; CDR2 reads FQNNGV. CDR3 sequence reads: CASSLFGGPTDTQYF. CDR3 sequence (DNA): TGTGCCAGCAGCTTATTTGGCGGCCCCACAGATACGCAGTATTTT.

The chain carries TRBV7-3 and TRBJ1-2; D ambiguous. This CDR3 spans 14 amino acids. Germline values: CDR1 SGHTA, CDR2 FQGTGA. V was pared by 5 bases and J by 7 bases, with 17 bases between. CDR3 region: CASSPPGNIAGYTF. The DNA for the CDR3 is TGTGCCAGCAGCCCCCCAGGTAACATCGCTGGCTACACCTTC.

The table lists this clone with a count of one. The V gene is TRBV4-3, the J gene TRBJ2-1; D is possibly TRBD2 (5 bases). Germline-derived CDR1 and CDR2 are LGHNA and YSLEER. This CDR3 comprises 16 residues. Trimming cost V 0 bases and J 5 bases, with 14 bases left between them. The CDR3 is CASSQDIKLAHNEQFF. The CDR3 bases are TGCGCCAGCAGCCAAGATATCAAGCTAGCCCACAATGAGCAGTTCTTC.

V usage is TRBV7-8 and J usage is TRBJ1-4, with D possibly being TRBD1 (6 bases). The CDR3 has 16 residues. From germline, CDR1 is SGHVS and CDR2 FQNEAQ. V shed 3 bases and J shed 8 bases, with 19 bases lying between them. The CDR3 bases are TGTGCCAGCAGCTTGACACCTGAGACGGGGGGCGAAAAACTGTTTTTT. This translates into CASSLTPETGGEKLFF.

V usage is TRBV19 and J usage is TRBJ2-4; possibly TRBD1 for D (6 bases). The CDR3 has 14 amino acids. V lost 5 bases to trimming and J lost 7 bases, with 15 bases between them. Germline CDR1 LNHDA, CDR2 SQIVND (reference sequence). As DNA, the CDR3 is TGTGCCAGTAGTTCCACAGGGTCCCTGAACATTCAGTACTTC. As protein: CASSSTGSLNIQYF.